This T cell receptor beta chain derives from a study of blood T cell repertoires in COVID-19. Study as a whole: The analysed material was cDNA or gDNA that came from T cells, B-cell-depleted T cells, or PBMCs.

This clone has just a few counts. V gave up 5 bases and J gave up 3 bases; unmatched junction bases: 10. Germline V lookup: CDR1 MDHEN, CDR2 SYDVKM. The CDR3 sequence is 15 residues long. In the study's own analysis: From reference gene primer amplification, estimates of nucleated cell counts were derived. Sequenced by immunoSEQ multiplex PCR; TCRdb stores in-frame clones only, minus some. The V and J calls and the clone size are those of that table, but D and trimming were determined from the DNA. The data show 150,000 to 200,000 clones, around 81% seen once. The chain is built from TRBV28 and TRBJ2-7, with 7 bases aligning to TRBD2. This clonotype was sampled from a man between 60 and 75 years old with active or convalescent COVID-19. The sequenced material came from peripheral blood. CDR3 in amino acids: CASSGGGPSHYEQYF. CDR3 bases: TGTGCCAGCAGTGGCGGGGGACCCTCTCACTACGAGCAGTACTTC.